The clone carrying this TCR beta chain was detected only a few times. Its antigen remains unknown. Sequenced material consisted of expressed TCRB transcripts (all of the isolated RNA was reverse transcribed). Sequencing was performed with immunoSEQ multiplex PCR; in TCRdb, only in-frame clones are kept and a portion is missing. The sample has approximately 380,000 clones; approximately 15% are singletons. This sample is drawn from a study of beta chain features in type 1 diabetes. The study, taken as a whole, reports: These data did not resolve whether HLA type affects TCRB rearrangement.

CDR1 is SGHTA, CDR2 FQGNSA, per germline. The CDR3 loop spans 13 amino acids. With 5 bases removed from V and 6 bases from J, the gap between germline ends came to 13 bases. The authors obtained over 95% purity in all sorted populations. This receptor was taken from a woman between 18 and 30 years old in good health. What was sequenced was naive CD4+ T cells from blood. The rearrangement uses TRBV7-2 and TRBJ1-2; D is ambiguous. The CDR3 region has the DNA TGTGCCAGCAGCCCCCGGCGAGGAGATGGCTACACCTTC. Translated, it gives CASSPRRGDGYTF.